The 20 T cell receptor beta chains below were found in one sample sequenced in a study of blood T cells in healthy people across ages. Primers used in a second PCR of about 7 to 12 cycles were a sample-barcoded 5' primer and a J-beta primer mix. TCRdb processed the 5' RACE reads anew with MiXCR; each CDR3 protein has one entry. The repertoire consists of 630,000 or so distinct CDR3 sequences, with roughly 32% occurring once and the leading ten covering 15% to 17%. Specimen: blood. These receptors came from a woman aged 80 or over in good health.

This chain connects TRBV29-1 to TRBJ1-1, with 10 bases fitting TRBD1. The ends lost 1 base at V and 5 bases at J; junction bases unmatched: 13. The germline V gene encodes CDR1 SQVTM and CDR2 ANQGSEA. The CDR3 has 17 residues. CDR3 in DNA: TGCAGCGTTGAAGGCCTACGACAGGGGGCGACGAGTACTGAAGCTTTCTTT. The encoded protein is CSVEGLRQGATSTEAFF.

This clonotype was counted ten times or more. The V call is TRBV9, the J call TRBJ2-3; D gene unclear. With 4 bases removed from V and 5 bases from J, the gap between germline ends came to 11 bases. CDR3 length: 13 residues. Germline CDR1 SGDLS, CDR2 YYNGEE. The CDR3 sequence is CASSPAMRDTQYF. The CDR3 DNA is TGTGCCAGCAGCCCAGCGATGAGAGATACGCAGTATTTT.

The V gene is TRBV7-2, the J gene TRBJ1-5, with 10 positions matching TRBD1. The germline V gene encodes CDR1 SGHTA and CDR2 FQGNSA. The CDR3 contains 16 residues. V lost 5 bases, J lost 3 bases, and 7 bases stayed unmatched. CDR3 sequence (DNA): TGTGCCAGCAGCCCTGGGGACAGGGGCTACAATCAGCCCCAGCATTTT. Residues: CASSPGDRGYNQPQHF.

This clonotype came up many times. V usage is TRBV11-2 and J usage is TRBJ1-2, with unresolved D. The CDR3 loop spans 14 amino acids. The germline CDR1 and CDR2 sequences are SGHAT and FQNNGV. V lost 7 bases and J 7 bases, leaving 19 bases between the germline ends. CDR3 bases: TGTGCCAGCACTCCCCTGCCGGGAATAGGTGGCTACACCTTC. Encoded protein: CASTPLPGIGGYTF.

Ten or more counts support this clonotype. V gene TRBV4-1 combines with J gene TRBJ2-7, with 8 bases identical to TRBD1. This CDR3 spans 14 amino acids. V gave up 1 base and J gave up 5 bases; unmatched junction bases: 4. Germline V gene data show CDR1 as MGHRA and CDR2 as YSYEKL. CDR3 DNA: TGCGCCAGCAGCCAAGGGACAGGGCGGAACGAGCAGTACTTC. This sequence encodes CASSQGTGRNEQYF.

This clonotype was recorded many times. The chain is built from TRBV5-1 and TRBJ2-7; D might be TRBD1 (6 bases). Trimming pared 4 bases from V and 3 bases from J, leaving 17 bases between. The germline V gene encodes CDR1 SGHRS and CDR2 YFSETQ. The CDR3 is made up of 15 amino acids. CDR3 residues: CASSTAGTIGYEQYF. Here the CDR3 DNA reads TGCGCCAGCAGCACTGCCGGGACAATCGGCTACGAGCAGTACTTC.

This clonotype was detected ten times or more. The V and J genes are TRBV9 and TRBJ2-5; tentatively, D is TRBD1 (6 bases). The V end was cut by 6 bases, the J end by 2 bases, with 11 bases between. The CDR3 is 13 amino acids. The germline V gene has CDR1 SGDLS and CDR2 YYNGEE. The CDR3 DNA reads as TGTGCCAGCAACCGACAGGCACAAGAGACCCAGTACTTC. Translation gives CASNRQAQETQYF.

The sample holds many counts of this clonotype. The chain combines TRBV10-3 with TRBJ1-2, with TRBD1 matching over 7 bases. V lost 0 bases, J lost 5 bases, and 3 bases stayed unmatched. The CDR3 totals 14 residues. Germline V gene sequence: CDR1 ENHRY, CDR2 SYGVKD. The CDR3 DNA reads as TGTGCCATCAGTGAGTCGCAGGGGGAATATGGCTACACCTTC. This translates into CAISESQGEYGYTF.

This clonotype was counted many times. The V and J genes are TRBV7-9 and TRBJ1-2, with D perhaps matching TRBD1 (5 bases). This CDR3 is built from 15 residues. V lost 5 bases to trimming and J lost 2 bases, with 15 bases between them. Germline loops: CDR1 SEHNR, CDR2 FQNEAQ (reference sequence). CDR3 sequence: CASSNGDAPNYGYTF. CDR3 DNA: TGTGCCAGCAGCAACGGGGACGCACCGAACTATGGCTACACCTTC.

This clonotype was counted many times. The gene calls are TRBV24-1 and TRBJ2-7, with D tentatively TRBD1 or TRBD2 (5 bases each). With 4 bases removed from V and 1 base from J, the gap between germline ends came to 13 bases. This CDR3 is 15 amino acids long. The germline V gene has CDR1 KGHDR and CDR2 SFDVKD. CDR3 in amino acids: CATSDARDVSYEQYF. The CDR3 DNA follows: TGTGCCACCAGTGACGCTCGGGACGTATCCTACGAGCAGTACTTC.

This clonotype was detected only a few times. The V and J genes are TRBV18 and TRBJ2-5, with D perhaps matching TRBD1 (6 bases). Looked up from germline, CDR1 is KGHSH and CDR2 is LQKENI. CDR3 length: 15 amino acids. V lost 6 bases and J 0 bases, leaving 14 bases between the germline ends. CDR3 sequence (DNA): TGTGCCAGCTCCCAACAGGGCAGGTACCAAGAGACCCAGTACTTC. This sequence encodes CASSQQGRYQETQYF.

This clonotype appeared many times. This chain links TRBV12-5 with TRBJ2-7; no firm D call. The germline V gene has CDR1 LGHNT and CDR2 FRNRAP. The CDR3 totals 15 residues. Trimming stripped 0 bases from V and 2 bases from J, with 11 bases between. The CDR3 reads CASGLVLDLTYEQYF. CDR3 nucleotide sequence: TGTGCTAGTGGTTTGGTACTGGACCTAACCTACGAGCAGTACTTC.

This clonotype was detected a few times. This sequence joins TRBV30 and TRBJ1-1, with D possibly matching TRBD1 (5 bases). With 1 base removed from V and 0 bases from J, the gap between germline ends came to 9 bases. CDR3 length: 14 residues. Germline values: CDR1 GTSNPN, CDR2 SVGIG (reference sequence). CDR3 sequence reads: CAWSDGHMNTEAFF. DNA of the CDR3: TGTGCCTGGAGTGATGGACATATGAACACTGAAGCTTTCTTT.

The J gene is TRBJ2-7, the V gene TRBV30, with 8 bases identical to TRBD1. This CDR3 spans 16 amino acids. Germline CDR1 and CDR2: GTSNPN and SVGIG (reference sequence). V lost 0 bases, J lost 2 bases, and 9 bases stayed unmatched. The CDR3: CAWSVSAGGDPYEQYF. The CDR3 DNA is TGTGCCTGGAGTGTCTCGGCAGGGGGCGACCCCTACGAGCAGTACTTC.

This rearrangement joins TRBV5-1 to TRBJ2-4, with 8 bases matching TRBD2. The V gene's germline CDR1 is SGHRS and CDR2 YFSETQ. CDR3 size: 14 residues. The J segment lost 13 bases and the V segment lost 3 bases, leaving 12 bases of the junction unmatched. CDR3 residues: CASSSREGLGEQYF. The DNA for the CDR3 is TGCGCCAGCAGCTCCCGGGAGGGCCTAGGTGAGCAGTACTTC. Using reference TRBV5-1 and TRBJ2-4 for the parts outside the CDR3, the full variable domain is KAGVTQTPRYLIKTRGQQVTLSCSPISGHRSVSWYQQTPGQGLQFLFEYFSETQRNKGNFPGRFSGRQFSNSRSEMNVSTLELGDSALYLCASSSREGLGEQYFGAGTRLSVL.

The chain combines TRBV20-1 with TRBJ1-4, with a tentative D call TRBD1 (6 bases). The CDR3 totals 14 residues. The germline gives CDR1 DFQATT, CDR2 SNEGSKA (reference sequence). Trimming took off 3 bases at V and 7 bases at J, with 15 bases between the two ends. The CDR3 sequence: CSASFRGGGEKLFF. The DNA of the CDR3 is TGCAGTGCTAGTTTCAGGGGTGGAGGTGAAAAACTGTTTTTT.

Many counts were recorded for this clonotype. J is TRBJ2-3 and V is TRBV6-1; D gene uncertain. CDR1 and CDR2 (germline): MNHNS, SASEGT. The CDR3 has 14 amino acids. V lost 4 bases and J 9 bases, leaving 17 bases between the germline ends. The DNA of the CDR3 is TGTGCCAGCAGTGGGGCGGCCGTTCAAGGGACGCAGTATTTT. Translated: CASSGAAVQGTQYF.

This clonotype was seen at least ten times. Here the CDR3 reads CASSAPGTDTDTQYF. The CDR3 bases are TGTGCCAGCAGTGCCCCCGGGACAGACACAGATACGCAGTATTTT. The chain recombines TRBV28 with TRBJ2-3; 7 nucleotides agree with TRBD1. Germline V gives CDR1 MDHEN, CDR2 SYDVKM. CDR3 length: 15 residues. Trimming cost V 5 bases and J 2 bases; bases outside gene matches: 7.

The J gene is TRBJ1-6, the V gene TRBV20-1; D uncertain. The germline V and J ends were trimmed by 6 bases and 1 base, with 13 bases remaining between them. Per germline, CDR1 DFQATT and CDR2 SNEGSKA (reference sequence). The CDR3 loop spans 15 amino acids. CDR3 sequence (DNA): TGCAGTGCGTCCGCGGGTGGTTCCTATAATTCACCCCTCCACTTT. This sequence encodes CSASAGGSYNSPLHF.

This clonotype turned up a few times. CDR3 coding DNA: TGTGCCTGGACCAGGGGGCGAAACTATGGCTACACCTTC. Protein sequence: CAWTRGRNYGYTF. This sequence joins TRBV30 and TRBJ1-2, with TRBD1 matching over 8 bases. V dropped 4 bases and J dropped 2; count of bases not matched to a gene: 3. Germline V gene lookup returns CDR1 GTSNPN and CDR2 SVGIG (reference sequence). This CDR3 region has 13 residues.